A selection of T cell receptor beta chains follows, all from one sample in a study of blood T cell repertoires in COVID-19. Data came from immunoSEQ multiplex PCR; TCRdb stores just in-frame clones and leaves some out. This table has around 64,000 clones, just over 70% appearing once. Sequencing was carried out using PBMCs or T cells enriched from blood (not recorded which). The receptors were gathered from a woman aged 60-75 years who had been exposed to COVID-19. CDR3s include the opening cysteine and the closing phenylalanine or tryptophan. Each record gives: J gene, V gene, CDR3 protein.

>TRBJ1-2|TRBV19
CASSMDRGWYGYTF
>TRBJ1-2|TRBV12-3/TRBV12-4
CASSPPGGGGYTF
>TRBJ2-7|TRBV6-5
CASSLRGKQYF
>TRBJ2-3|TRBV2
CASSEAITGADTQYF
>TRBJ2-7|TRBV3-1/TRBV3-2
CASSQGVGEQYF
>TRBJ1-1|TRBV30
CAWGTGGKAFF
>TRBJ2-6|TRBV2
CASSEPPGGYSGANVLTF
>TRBJ2-5|TRBV6-5
CASTVTGGETQYF
>TRBJ1-2|TRBV12-3/TRBV12-4
CASSFGYGYTF
>TRBJ1-2|TRBV28
CASSSQGPPNYGYTF
>TRBJ1-5|TRBV7-2
CATPMAGDRRPLGGQPQHF
>TRBJ2-5|TRBV5-1
CASTGKETQYF
>TRBJ1-5|TRBV6-5
CASPQGKPQHF
>TRBJ2-1|TRBV7-3
CASSLGQESYNEQFF
>TRBJ2-2|TRBV14
CASRIAGGTGELFF
>TRBJ2-2|TRBV4-3
CASSQDGGGTNTGELFF
>TRBJ1-1|TRBV5-5
CASSPGPNTEAFF
>TRBJ1-2|TRBV2
CASSSRGLVGYTF
>TRBJ2-7|TRBV7-8
CASSLQSSYEQYF
>TRBJ2-7|TRBV7-9
CASSSSGTGEGEQYF
>TRBJ2-2|TRBV10-2
CASNRQDTGELFF
>TRBJ2-7|TRBV28
CASSLRARGNEQYF
>TRBJ2-7|TRBV28
CASSVHSYEQYF
>TRBJ2-6|TRBV5-4
CASTQSGANVLTF
>TRBJ2-1|TRBV3-1/TRBV3-2
CASSRLRNNNEQFF
>TRBJ1-5|TRBV7-2
CASSFYSNQPQHF
>TRBJ1-2|TRBV28
CASRQRGALYGYTF